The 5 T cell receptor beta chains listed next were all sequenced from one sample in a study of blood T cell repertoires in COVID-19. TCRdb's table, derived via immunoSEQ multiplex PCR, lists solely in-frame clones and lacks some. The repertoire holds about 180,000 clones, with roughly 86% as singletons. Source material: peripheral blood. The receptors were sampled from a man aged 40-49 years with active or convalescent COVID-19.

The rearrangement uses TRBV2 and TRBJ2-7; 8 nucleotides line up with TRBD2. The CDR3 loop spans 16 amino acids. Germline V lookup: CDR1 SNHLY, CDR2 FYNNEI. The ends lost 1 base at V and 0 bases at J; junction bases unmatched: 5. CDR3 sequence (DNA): TGTGCCAGCAGTGAAGGCCGGGGGGGAAGCTCCTACGAGCAGTACTTC. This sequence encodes CASSEGRGGSSYEQYF.

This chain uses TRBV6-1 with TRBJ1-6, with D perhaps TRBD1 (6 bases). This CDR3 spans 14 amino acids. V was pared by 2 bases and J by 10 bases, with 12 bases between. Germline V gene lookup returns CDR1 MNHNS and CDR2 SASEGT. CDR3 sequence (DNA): TGTGCCAGCAGTGAAACAGGGACGGGATCACCCCTCCACTTT. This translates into CASSETGTGSPLHF.

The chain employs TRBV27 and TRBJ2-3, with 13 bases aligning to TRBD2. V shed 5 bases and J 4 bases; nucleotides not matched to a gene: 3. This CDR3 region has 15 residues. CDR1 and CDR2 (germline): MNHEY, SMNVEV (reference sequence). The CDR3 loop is CASSLGLAGSDTQYF. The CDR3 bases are TGTGCCAGCAGTCTGGGACTAGCGGGGTCAGATACGCAGTATTTT.

The CDR3 region is CASSTGGTGELFF. The DNA for the CDR3 is TGTGCCAGCAGCACGGGGGGGACCGGGGAGCTGTTTTTT. V usage is TRBV21-1 and J usage is TRBJ2-2; the listed D gene, TRBD2, was not tested against the DNA. TRBV21-1 is given as a pseudogene. The CDR3 has 13 amino acids.

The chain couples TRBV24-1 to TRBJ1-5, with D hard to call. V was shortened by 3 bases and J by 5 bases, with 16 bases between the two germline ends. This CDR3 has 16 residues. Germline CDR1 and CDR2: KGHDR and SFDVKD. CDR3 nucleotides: TGTGCCACCAGTGATGGAACCCGAGGGAGTGATCAGCCCCAGCATTTT. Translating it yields CATSDGTRGSDQPQHF.